The source of this T cell receptor beta chain is a study of Tregs in tolerant kidney transplant recipients. Some clones are missing from TCRdb's copy, which holds only in-frame ones; the method was immunoSEQ multiplex PCR. The table lists approximately 20,000 clones, roughly 65% of them singletons. Losses at the gene ends were 2 bases for V and 3 bases for J; bases not matched to a gene: 12. The CDR3 sequence is 18 residues long. Germline CDR1 SGHTS, CDR2 YDEGEE. Turning to this clone: The antigen remains unidentified.

Sequencing used Tregs from blood cultured with allogeneic cells. The TCR sequence derives from a human donor in good health. The chain has TRBV5-8 and TRBJ1-5, with TRBD1 identical over 9 bases. This CDR3 is CASSFFPGTGYINQPQHF. The CDR3 bases are TGTGCCAGCAGCTTTTTTCCCGGGACAGGGTATATCAATCAGCCCCAGCATTTT.